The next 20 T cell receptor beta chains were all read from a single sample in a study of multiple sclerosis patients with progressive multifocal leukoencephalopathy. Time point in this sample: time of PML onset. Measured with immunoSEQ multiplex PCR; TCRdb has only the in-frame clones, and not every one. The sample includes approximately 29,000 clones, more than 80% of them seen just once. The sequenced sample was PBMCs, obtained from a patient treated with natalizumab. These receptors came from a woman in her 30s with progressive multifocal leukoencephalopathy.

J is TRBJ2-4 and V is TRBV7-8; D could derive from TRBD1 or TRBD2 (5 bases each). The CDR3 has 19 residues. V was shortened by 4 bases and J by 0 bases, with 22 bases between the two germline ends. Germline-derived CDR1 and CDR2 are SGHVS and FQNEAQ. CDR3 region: CASSSRGSGPSLAKNIQYF. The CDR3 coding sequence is TGTGCCAGCAGCTCCCGGGGCTCGGGGCCCTCCTTAGCCAAAAACATTCAGTACTTC.

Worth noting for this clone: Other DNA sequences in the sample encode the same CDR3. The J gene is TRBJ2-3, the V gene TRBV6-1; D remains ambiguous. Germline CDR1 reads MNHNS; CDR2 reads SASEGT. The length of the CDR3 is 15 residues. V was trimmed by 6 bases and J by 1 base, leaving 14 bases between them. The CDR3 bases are TGTGCCAGCAGAGATCCGACGGTAGGCACAGATACGCAGTATTTT. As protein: CASRDPTVGTDTQYF.

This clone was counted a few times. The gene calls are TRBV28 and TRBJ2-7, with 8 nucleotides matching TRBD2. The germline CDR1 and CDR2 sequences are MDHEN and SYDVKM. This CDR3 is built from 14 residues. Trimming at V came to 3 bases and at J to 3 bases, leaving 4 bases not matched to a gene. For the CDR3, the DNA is TGTGCCAGCAGTTTCGCCGCGGGGGGCTACGAGCAGTACTTC. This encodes CASSFAAGGYEQYF.

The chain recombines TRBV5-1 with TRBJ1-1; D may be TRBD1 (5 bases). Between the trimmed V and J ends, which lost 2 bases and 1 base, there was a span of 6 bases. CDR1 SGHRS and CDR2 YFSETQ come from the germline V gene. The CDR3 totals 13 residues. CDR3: CASSFQGNTEAFF. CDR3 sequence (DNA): TGCGCCAGCAGCTTCCAGGGGAACACTGAAGCTTTCTTT.

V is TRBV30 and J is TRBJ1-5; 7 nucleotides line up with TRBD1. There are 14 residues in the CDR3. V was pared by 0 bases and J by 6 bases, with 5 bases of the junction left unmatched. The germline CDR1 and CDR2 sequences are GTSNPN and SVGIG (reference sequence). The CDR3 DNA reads TGTGCCTGGAGTGTAGACAGGGTGGGTCAGCCCCAGCATTTT. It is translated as CAWSVDRVGQPQHF.

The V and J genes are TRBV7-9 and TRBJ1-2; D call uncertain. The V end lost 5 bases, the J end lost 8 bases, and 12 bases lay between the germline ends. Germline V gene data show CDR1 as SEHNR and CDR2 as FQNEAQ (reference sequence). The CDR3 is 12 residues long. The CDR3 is CASSRESGGYTF. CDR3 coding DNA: TGTGCCAGCAGCCGGGAGTCGGGAGGCTACACCTTC.

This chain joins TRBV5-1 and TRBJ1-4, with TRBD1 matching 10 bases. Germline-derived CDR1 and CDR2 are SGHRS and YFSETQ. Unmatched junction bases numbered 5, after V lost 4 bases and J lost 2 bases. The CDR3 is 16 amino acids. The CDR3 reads CASSTGTGATNEKLFF. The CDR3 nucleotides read TGCGCCAGCAGCACCGGGACAGGGGCCACTAATGAAAAACTGTTTTTT.

The CDR3 nucleotides are TGTGCCAGCAGCTTAGTGGAGGGTTCGGGCACTGAAGCTTTCTTT. Translating gives CASSLVEGSGTEAFF. This chain uses TRBV7-2 with TRBJ1-1; unclear D gene. V gave up 1 base and J gave up 4 bases, with 13 bases separating them. Germline V lookup: CDR1 SGHTA, CDR2 FQGNSA. The CDR3 length is 15 residues.

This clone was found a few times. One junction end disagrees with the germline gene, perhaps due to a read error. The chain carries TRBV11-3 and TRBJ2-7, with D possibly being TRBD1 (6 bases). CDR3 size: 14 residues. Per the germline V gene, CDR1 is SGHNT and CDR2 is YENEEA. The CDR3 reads CASSLDLQGREQYF. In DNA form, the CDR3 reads TGTGCCAGCAGCCTAGACTTACAGGGTCGCGAGCAGTACTTC.

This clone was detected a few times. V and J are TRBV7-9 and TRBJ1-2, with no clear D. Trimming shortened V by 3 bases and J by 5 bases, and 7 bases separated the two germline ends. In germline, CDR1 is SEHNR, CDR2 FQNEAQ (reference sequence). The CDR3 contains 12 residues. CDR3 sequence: CASSLGEYGYTF. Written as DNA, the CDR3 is TGTGCCAGCAGCTTGGGAGAGTATGGCTACACCTTC.

In DNA, the CDR3 is TGTGCCAGCAGTCGGGACTTACATAATGAAAAACTGTTTTTT. It specifies CASSRDLHNEKLFF. V and J are TRBV28 and TRBJ1-4; tentatively, D is TRBD1 (5 bases). V shed 5 bases and J shed 4 bases, with 11 bases lying between them. This CDR3 is 14 amino acids long. The germline gives CDR1 MDHEN, CDR2 SYDVKM.

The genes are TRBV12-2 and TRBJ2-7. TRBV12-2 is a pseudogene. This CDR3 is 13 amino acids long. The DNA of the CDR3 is TGTGCAAGTCGCTTCGGTAGGACCTACGAGCAGTACTTC. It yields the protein CASRFGRTYEQYF.

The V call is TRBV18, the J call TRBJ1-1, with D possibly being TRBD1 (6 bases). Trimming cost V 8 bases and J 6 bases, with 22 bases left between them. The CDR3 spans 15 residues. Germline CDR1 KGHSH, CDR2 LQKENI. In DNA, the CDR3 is TGTGCCAGCGCCCCCGGGACCAGGGGTTTCGCTGAAGCTTTCTTT. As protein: CASAPGTRGFAEAFF.

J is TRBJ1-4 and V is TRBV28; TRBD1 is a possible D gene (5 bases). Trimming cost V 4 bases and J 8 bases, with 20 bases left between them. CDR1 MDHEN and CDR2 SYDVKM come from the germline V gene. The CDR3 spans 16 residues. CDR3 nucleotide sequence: TGTGCCAGCAGTTCAAGACACAGGCTATTAGGGGAAAAACTGTTTTTT. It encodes CASSSRHRLLGEKLFF.

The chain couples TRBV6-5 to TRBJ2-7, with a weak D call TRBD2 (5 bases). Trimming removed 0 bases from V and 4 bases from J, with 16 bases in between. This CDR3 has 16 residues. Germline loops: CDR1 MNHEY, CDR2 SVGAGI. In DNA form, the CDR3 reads TGTGCCAGCAGTTACTCCACTCTGGCGGGCGAGTACGAGCAGTACTTC. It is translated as CASSYSTLAGEYEQYF.

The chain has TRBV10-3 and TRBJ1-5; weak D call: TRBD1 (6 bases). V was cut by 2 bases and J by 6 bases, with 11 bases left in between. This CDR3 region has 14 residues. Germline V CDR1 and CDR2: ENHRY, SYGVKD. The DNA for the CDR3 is TGTGCCATCAGTGAGGAGGGGGGATCTCAGCCCCAGCATTTT. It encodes CAISEEGGSQPQHF.

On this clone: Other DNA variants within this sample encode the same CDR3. CDR3 amino acids: CASRRTAGGEKLFF. The CDR3 nucleotides are TGTGCCAGCAGGCGGACGGCCGGGGGTGAAAAACTGTTTTTT. The chain employs TRBV6-1 and TRBJ1-4; a possible D gene is TRBD1 (5 bases). Germline V gene sequence: CDR1 MNHNS, CDR2 SASEGT. The CDR3 covers 14 residues. Between the trimmed V and J ends, which lost 6 bases and 7 bases, there was a span of 15 bases.

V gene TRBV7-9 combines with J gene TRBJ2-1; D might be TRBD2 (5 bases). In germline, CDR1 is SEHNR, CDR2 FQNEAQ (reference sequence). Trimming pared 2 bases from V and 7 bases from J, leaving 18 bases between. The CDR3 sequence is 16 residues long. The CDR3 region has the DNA TGTGCCAGCAGCTTAATCGGGATAGGCTTGGGTAATGAGCAGTTCTTC. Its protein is CASSLIGIGLGNEQFF.

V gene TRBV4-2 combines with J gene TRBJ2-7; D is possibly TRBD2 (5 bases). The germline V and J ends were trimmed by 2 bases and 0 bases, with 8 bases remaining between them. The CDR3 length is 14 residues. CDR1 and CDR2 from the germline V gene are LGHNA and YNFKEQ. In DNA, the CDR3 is TGTGCCAGCAGCCAATCGGGAAGCTCCTACGAGCAGTACTTC. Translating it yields CASSQSGSSYEQYF.

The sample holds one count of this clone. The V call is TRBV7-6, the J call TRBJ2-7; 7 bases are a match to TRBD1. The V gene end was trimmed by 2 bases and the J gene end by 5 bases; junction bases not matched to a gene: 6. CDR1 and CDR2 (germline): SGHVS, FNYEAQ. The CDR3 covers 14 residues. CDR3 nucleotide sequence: TGTGCCAGCAGCTTACGACAGGGACCAGACGAGCAGTACTTC. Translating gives CASSLRQGPDEQYF.